The entry that follows covers one T cell receptor beta chain sequence. The target antigen is unknown. These data are taken from a study of OX40 agonist ivuxolimab in advanced cancers. Study at large: Ivuxolimab, which is an agonistic anti-OX40 (CD134) antibody, was administered to the patients. Points from the study as a whole: Fewer expanded clones were found on average in CD4+ than in CD8+ T cells. The antigen specificity of the peripheral T cells (those that were expanded) was not determined.

Libraries were prepared by immunoSEQ multiplex PCR; TCRdb keeps only in-frame clonotypes and omits some of them. This table holds roughly 70,000 clones, about 87% found once. This clonotype was obtained from an adult with an advanced solid tumor such as melanoma, head and neck, liver or kidney cancer. The sample in question was CD4+ or CD8+ T cells sorted from blood, obtained in a trial of the OX40 agonist ivuxolimab.

The CDR3 loop reads CASSRGRENWNEQFF. The CDR3 DNA reads TGTGCCAGCAGCCGAGGGCGGGAGAATTGGAATGAGCAGTTCTTC. The V call is TRBV5-5, the J call TRBJ2-1, with 7 positions matching TRBD2. V shed 4 bases, J shed 7 bases, and the junction held 11 bases outside the gene matches. The CDR3 covers 15 residues. Germline V gene data show CDR1 as SGHKS and CDR2 as YYEKEE (reference sequence). Using reference TRBV5-5 and TRBJ2-1 for the parts outside the CDR3, the full variable domain is DAGVTQSPTHLIKTRGQQVTLRCSPISGHKSVSWYQQVLGQGPQFIFQYYEKEERGRGNFPDRFSARQFPNYSSELNVNALLLGDSALYLCASSRGRENWNEQFFGPGTRLTVL.